A single sample is the source of the 16 T cell receptor beta chains below, sequenced in a study of blood T cell repertoires in COVID-19. Method: immunoSEQ multiplex PCR; TCRdb's copy keeps in-frame clones and lacks some. The data contain 350,000 to 400,000 clones, 75% to 90% of them singletons. The source material was PBMCs or T cells enriched from blood (not recorded which). The receptors stem from a man aged 18 to 29 who had recovered from COVID-19.

This chain links TRBV7-6 with TRBJ1-6; TRBD1 agrees at 8 bases. The CDR3 length is 14 residues. CDR1 is SGHVS and CDR2 is FNYEAQ in the germline V gene. V trimming: 5 bases; J trimming: 10 bases; junction bases outside the gene matches: 7. The CDR3: CASSRGQGDSPLHF. The CDR3 coding sequence is TGTGCCAGCAGCCGTGGACAGGGAGACTCACCCCTCCACTTT.

The V and J genes are TRBV6-5 and TRBJ1-2; D is unresolved. V lost 0 bases and J lost 3, with 14 bases in between. Germline CDR1 is MNHEY and CDR2 is SVGAGI. The CDR3 is made up of 16 amino acids. CDR3 sequence: CASSYSGVLPYYGYTF. The CDR3 DNA reads as TGTGCCAGCAGTTACTCGGGCGTACTCCCCTACTATGGCTACACCTTC.

A single count supports this clone. The V and J genes are TRBV4-2 and TRBJ1-2, with D perhaps TRBD1 (5 bases). The germline CDR1 and CDR2 sequences are LGHNA and YNFKEQ. Trimming left V 0 bases short and J 8 bases short, with 19 bases between. CDR3 length: 16 residues. CDR3 DNA sequence: TGTGCCAGCAGCCAAGATCGCGTGATTGGGGCTTGGGGCTACACCTTC. Protein product: CASSQDRVIGAWGYTF.

The J gene is TRBJ1-2, the V gene TRBV27, with 9 bases lining up with TRBD1. This CDR3 has 15 amino acids. The germline V gene has CDR1 MNHEY and CDR2 SMNVEV (reference sequence). V dropped 6 bases and J dropped 3; count of bases not matched to a gene: 8. CDR3 protein: CASSLSTGGHYGYTF. In DNA form, the CDR3 reads TGTGCCAGCAGCTTGTCTACAGGGGGCCACTATGGCTACACCTTC.

V and J are TRBV9 and TRBJ1-2; D is uncertain. V was shortened by 6 bases and J by 7 bases, with 19 bases between the two germline ends. The CDR3 runs to 14 residues. CDR1 SGDLS and CDR2 YYNGEE come from the germline V gene. The CDR3 region is CASTPQGRGGGYTF. In DNA, the CDR3 is TGTGCCAGCACTCCCCAAGGCAGAGGAGGTGGCTACACCTTC.

The chain couples TRBV6-2 or TRBV6-3 to TRBJ2-5, with TRBD2 identical over 7 bases. After removal of 5 bases from V and 3 bases from J, the junction contained 12 bases not matched to a gene. Germline V gene lookup returns CDR1 MNHEY and CDR2 SVGEGT. The CDR3 has 16 amino acids. In DNA, the CDR3 is TGTGCCAGCAGTACCAGACTAGCTGAGCCGAAAGAGACCCAGTACTTC. Translation: CASSTRLAEPKETQYF.

V is TRBV7-6 and J is TRBJ1-1; possible D gene TRBD1, 6 bases. The CDR3 length is 16 residues. CDR1 SGHVS and CDR2 FNYEAQ come from the germline V gene. V dropped 3 bases and J dropped 1 base, with 15 bases sitting between them. CDR3 residues: CASSFKAGDWNTEAFF. DNA of the CDR3: TGTGCCAGCAGCTTTAAGGCAGGGGATTGGAACACTGAAGCTTTCTTT.

V usage is TRBV11-2 and J usage is TRBJ1-1, with 7 bases identical to TRBD1. The CDR3 totals 14 residues. V lost 6 bases and J lost 0; bases outside the gene matches: 4. The germline CDR1 and CDR2 sequences are SGHAT and FQNNGV. CDR3 protein: CASSYDRVNTEAFF. CDR3 bases: TGTGCCAGCAGTTACGACAGGGTGAACACTGAAGCTTTCTTT.

J is TRBJ1-2 and V is TRBV12-3 or TRBV12-4; D is ambiguous. This CDR3 has 13 amino acids. Trimming removed 3 bases from V and 7 bases from J, with 12 bases in between. In nucleotides, the CDR3 is TGTGCCAGCAGTTTTCGACCGCGGGGTGGCTACACCTTC. Translation: CASSFRPRGGYTF.

V is TRBV28 and J is TRBJ2-1; 7 bases fit TRBD2. This CDR3 region has 15 residues. CDR1 is MDHEN, CDR2 SYDVKM, per germline. Losses at the gene ends were 5 bases for V and 5 bases for J; bases not matched to a gene: 9. CDR3 residues: CASSPRLAVHNEQFF. CDR3 in DNA: TGTGCCAGCAGTCCTAGACTAGCTGTCCACAATGAGCAGTTCTTC.

The V call is TRBV28, the J call TRBJ1-5, with TRBD1 identical over 10 bases. Germline V gene data show CDR1 as MDHEN and CDR2 as SYDVKM. This CDR3 has 15 amino acids. V was clipped by 4 bases and J by 6 bases; unmatched bases: 6. DNA for the CDR3: TGTGCCAGCAGTTCCCCGGGACAGGGGTTTCAGCCCCAGCATTTT. Its protein product is CASSSPGQGFQPQHF.

This chain joins TRBV7-7 and TRBJ2-7, with D possibly being TRBD2 (6 bases). The CDR3 loop spans 14 amino acids. CDR1 is SSHAT, CDR2 FNYEAQ, per germline (reference sequence). Between the trimmed V and J ends, which lost 1 base and 2 bases, there was a span of 9 bases. The CDR3 loop is CASSLDPGAYEQYF. CDR3 nucleotides: TGTGCCAGCAGCTTAGATCCGGGGGCCTACGAGCAGTACTTC.

This chain joins TRBV18 and TRBJ1-1, with 8 bases fitting TRBD1. Germline CDR1 KGHSH, CDR2 LQKENI. This CDR3 is 13 amino acids long. V was pared by 2 bases and J by 6 bases, with 2 bases of the junction left unmatched. The CDR3 here is CASSPGQGSEAFF. CDR3 sequence (DNA): TGTGCCAGCTCACCAGGACAGGGATCTGAAGCTTTCTTT.

This chain joins TRBV28 and TRBJ1-2; tentatively, D is TRBD1 (6 bases). The CDR3 is 13 residues long. Between the trimmed V and J ends, which lost 5 bases and 7 bases, there was a span of 14 bases. Germline CDR1 is MDHEN and CDR2 is SYDVKM. The CDR3 coding sequence is TGTGCCAGCAGTAAAACAGGGTTCTTTGGCTACACCTTC. This sequence encodes CASSKTGFFGYTF.

This chain links TRBV12-3 or TRBV12-4 with TRBJ2-7, with 7 bases fitting TRBD1. Trimming took 6 bases from V and 4 from J; bases not matched to a gene: 6. The CDR3 contains 13 residues. CDR3 protein: CASSRDSRYEQYF. In DNA form, the CDR3 reads TGTGCCAGCAGCCGGGACAGCCGATACGAGCAGTACTTC.

This chain links TRBV7-3 with TRBJ2-2; 10 nucleotides agree with TRBD2. V lost 5 bases, J lost 5 bases, and 5 bases stayed unmatched. CDR1 is SGHTA, CDR2 FQGTGA, per germline. The CDR3 contains 15 residues. The CDR3 sequence: CASSVSGGTTGELFF. The CDR3 bases are TGTGCCAGCAGCGTTAGCGGGGGGACGACCGGGGAGCTGTTTTTT.